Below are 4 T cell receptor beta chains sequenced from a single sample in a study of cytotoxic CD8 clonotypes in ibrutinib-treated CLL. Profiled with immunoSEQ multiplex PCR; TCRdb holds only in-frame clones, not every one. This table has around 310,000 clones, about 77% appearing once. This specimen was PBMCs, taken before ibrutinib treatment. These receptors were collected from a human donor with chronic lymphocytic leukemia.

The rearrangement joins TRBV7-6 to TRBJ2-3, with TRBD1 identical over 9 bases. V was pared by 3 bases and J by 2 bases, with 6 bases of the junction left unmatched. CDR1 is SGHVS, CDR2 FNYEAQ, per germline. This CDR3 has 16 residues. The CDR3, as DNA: TGTGCCAGCAGCTTTACTTGGACAGGGGACACAGATACGCAGTATTTT. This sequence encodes CASSFTWTGDTDTQYF.

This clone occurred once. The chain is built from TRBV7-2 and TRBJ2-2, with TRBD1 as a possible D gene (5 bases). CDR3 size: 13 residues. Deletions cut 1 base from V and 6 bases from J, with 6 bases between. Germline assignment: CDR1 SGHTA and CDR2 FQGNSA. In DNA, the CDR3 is TGTGCCAGCAGCTTAGAAGGGGCCGGGGAGCTGTTTTTT. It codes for CASSLEGAGELFF.

The chain's CDR3 is CASSLVSSSGANVLTF. The DNA of the CDR3 is TGTGCCAGCAGCTTAGTGAGTTCCTCTGGGGCCAACGTCCTGACTTTC. This chain uses TRBV7-9 with TRBJ2-6; unclear D gene. This CDR3 is 16 amino acids long. V was shortened by 1 base and J by 0 bases, with 7 bases between the two germline ends. Germline V gene sequence: CDR1 SEHNR, CDR2 FQNEAQ (reference sequence).

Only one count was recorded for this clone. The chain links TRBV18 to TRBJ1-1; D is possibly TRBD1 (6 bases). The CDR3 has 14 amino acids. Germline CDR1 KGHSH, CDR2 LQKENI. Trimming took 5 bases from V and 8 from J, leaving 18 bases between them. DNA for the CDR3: TGTGCCAGCTCAGCTACAGGGTTTGGGATAGAAGCTTTCTTT. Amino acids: CASSATGFGIEAFF.